This T cell receptor beta chain emerged from a study of post-analysis software for immune sequencing data. Regarding the study as a whole: Strong co-clustering by F measure linked samples that shared a preparation batch. In multiple sclerosis, normalized Chao1 diversity was significantly below that of controls. Patients showed TRBV5-6, TRBV5-1 and TRBV20-1 among 4 or 5 TRBV segments more frequent than in controls.

CDR1 SGHTA and CDR2 FQGNSA come from the germline V gene. The CDR3 is 11 residues long. TCR beta cDNA libraries included unique molecular identifiers. Input populations of roughly 1 to 10 million T cells gave rise to approximately 500,000 cDNA molecules. TCRdb analysed the PCR reads with MiXCR anew, one entry per CDR3 protein. The sample yields roughly 870,000 distinct CDR3 sequences, around 50% seen once. On this clonotype itself: Its specificity is not known.

This chain links TRBV7-2 with TRBJ2-7; no reliable D call. The DNA matches TRBJ2-4 better at its end, which makes the J call doubtful. Input material: blood. The clonotype comes from a girl between 10 and 17 years old with multiple sclerosis. CDR3 protein: CASSGKNIQYF. DNA for the CDR3: TGTGCCAGCTCGGGCAAAAACATTCAGTACTTC.